The T cell receptor beta chain under discussion was sequenced for a study of T cell repertoires in cytomegalovirus infection. Study in general: Newly reported HLA-C-restricted and thoroughly characterized HLA-B-restricted CMV epitopes were employed.

Overall study findings and caveats: The response measured ex vivo was dominated by TCR beta clonotypes (HLA-C-restricted and CMV-specific).

This clonotype was observed at least ten times. Its antigen remains unknown. TCRdb ran MiXCR on the reads and lists one entry per CDR3 protein. The sample shows some 700,000 distinct CDR3 sequences, around 30% of them seen only once. Germline CDR1 MNHEY, CDR2 SVGAGI. The CDR3 contains 13 residues. V lost 2 bases, J lost 1 base, and 5 bases lay in between. The clonotype comes from a human donor in good health (CMV status not recorded). Some clones in this sample may be carry-over from other donors' samples. Sequenced here: cultured PBMCs, sampled from culture after CMV antigen stimulation. V is TRBV6-5 and J is TRBJ1-1; D gene ambiguous. The CDR3 DNA reads TGTGCCAGCAGTTACATGGGGAACACTGAAGCTTTCTTT. Amino acids: CASSYMGNTEAFF.